Reported below is one T cell receptor beta chain. Its antigen is not identified. The data belong to a study of CD8+ T cells in alopecia areata. About the study: In an open-label trial, patients got 5 to 10 mg tofacitinib twice daily. Findings of the study overall: In patients, TCRs were shared less clearly than in mice, and HLA may possibly be involved. Scalp lesions, especially in alopecia totalis/universalis, had higher clonality than normal scalp.

Germline V lookup: CDR1 MNHEY, CDR2 SVGAGI. The CDR3 runs to 12 residues. V was pared by 8 bases and J by 8 bases, with 5 bases of the junction left unmatched. cDNA serving as the sequencing template came from extracted, reverse transcribed RNA. TCRdb's copy holds only in-frame clones and misses some; the assay was immunoSEQ multiplex PCR. The profile shows 150,000 to 200,000 clones, just over 65% of them singletons. Obtained from alopecia areata patients were lesional scalp punch biopsies along with peripheral blood. The chain carries TRBV6-5 and TRBJ1-4; TRBD1 matches at 7 bases. The sequencing used CD8+ T cells sorted from blood, collected at week 0. This clonotype was sampled from a human donor with alopecia areata. Here the CDR3 reads CASAGGGEKLFF. In DNA form, the CDR3 reads TGTGCCAGCGCAGGGGGAGGCGAAAAACTGTTTTTT.